Following are 8 T cell receptor beta chains from one sample sequenced in a study of T cell responses to AZD1222 COVID-19 vaccine. Method: immunoSEQ multiplex PCR; TCRdb's copy keeps in-frame clones and lacks some. The top ten clones hold about 2% of a sample with roughly 91,000 clones, approximately 89% of them seen once. Sequenced here: peripheral blood, sampled on day 0 of AZD1222 vaccination. The receptors shown here come from an adult in good health.

The J gene is TRBJ1-4, the V gene TRBV15; 7 bases are shared with TRBD1. Germline V gives CDR1 LNHNV, CDR2 YYDKDF (reference sequence). The CDR3 loop spans 17 amino acids. After removal of 1 base from V and 5 bases from J, the junction contained 10 bases not matched to a gene. The CDR3 protein is CATSRGRLGQINEKLFF. CDR3 bases: TGTGCCACCAGCAGAGGGAGGTTGGGACAGATAAATGAAAAACTGTTTTTT.

This sequence joins TRBV9 and TRBJ1-6; the D gene is possibly TRBD1 (6 bases). Germline V gives CDR1 SGDLS, CDR2 YYNGEE. V was trimmed by 3 bases and J by 7 bases, leaving 11 bases between them. The CDR3 contains 14 residues. CDR3 sequence: CASSASGVNSPLHF. The CDR3 nucleotides read TGTGCCAGCAGCGCCTCAGGGGTGAATTCACCCCTCCACTTT.

The chain couples TRBV7-2 to TRBJ1-3, with 10 bases identical to TRBD1. The CDR3 loop spans 16 amino acids. The ends lost 6 bases at V and 0 bases at J; junction bases unmatched: 5. Per germline, CDR1 SGHTA and CDR2 FQGNSA. CDR3 DNA sequence: TGTGCCAGCAGATTGGGACAGGGGTACTCTGGAAACACCATATATTTT. It encodes CASRLGQGYSGNTIYF.

This chain uses TRBV6-2 or TRBV6-3 with TRBJ1-6; D unclear. CDR1 is MNHEY and CDR2 is SVGEGT in the germline V gene. The V end was cut by 5 bases, the J end by 6 bases, with 5 bases between. There are 12 residues in the CDR3. DNA for the CDR3: TGTGCCAGCAGTATCGGTAATTCACCCCTCCACTTT. It codes for CASSIGNSPLHF.

The chain carries TRBV5-8 and TRBJ2-7; TRBD1 aligns across 8 bases. The CDR3 is 17 amino acids. V dropped 3 bases and J dropped 2; count of bases not matched to a gene: 13. CDR1 SGHTS and CDR2 YDEGEE come from the germline V gene. CDR3: CASSSTRGTGITYEQYF. CDR3 in DNA: TGTGCCAGCAGCTCAACCCGTGGGACAGGAATTACCTACGAGCAGTACTTC.

Here the CDR3 DNA reads TGTGCCACTCACAGGGGTTTGGATAATTCACCCCTCCACTTT. Protein sequence: CATHRGLDNSPLHF. The chain recombines TRBV6-5 with TRBJ1-6; 7 nucleotides line up with TRBD1. CDR3 length: 14 amino acids. Trimming took 10 bases from V and 5 from J; bases not matched to a gene: 8. CDR1 and CDR2 (germline): MNHEY, SVGAGI.

The CDR3 sequence is CASSGSLAGVSYNEQFF. The CDR3 nucleotides are TGCGCCAGCAGTGGGTCCTTGGCGGGGGTCTCCTACAATGAGCAGTTCTTC. The chain combines TRBV10-2 with TRBJ2-1; 7 bases are shared with TRBD2. CDR1 and CDR2 from the germline V gene are WSHSY and SAAADI. The trim removed 4 bases at V and 0 bases at J, leaving 9 bases unmatched. CDR3 size: 17 residues.

In this sample, this clone turned up once. The rearrangement uses TRBV27 and TRBJ2-7; 7 bases align to TRBD2. The CDR3 is 17 residues long. Germline lookup yields CDR1 MNHEY and CDR2 SMNVEV (reference sequence). V lost 5 bases, J lost 4 bases, and 17 bases stayed unmatched. The CDR3 DNA is TGTGCCAGCAGTCCCCTTGGGAAGCGGGATAGTATGTACGAGCAGTACTTC. Encoded protein: CASSPLGKRDSMYEQYF.